Presented here are 28 T cell receptor beta chains from one specimen sequenced in a study of metastatic and nonmetastatic thyroid tumors. No patient had received any treatment before thyroid surgery. MiXCR reprocessed the PCR reads for TCRdb. Of over 9,000 clones listed, around two fifths are singletons. Sequences were obtained from tumor tissue. All receptors derive from a female donor with papillary thyroid cancer or a benign thyroid nodule (not recorded which). Some clones in this sample may be carry-over from other donors' samples.

This clone was detected only a few times. The chain couples TRBV10-2 to TRBJ2-7; weak D call: TRBD2 (5 bases). Trimming shortened V by 5 bases and J by 6 bases, and 17 bases separated the two germline ends. Germline CDR1 is WSHSY and CDR2 is SAAADI. The CDR3 is 14 residues long. The CDR3 loop reads CASSSRLALLEQYF. The CDR3 DNA sequence: TGCGCCAGCAGTTCACGGCTAGCCCTACTCGAGCAGTACTTC.

This clone has only a few counts. The rearrangement uses TRBV7-2 and TRBJ2-7; 8 bases fit TRBD2. Germline trimming cut 5 bases from V and 2 bases from J; bases unmatched to any gene: 8. The CDR3 sequence is 15 residues long. Germline lookup yields CDR1 SGHTA and CDR2 FQGNSA. CDR3 DNA: TGTGCCAGCAGCACCGGGGCGGGGGGTACCTACGAGCAGTACTTC. It translates to CASSTGAGGTYEQYF.

The rearrangement links TRBV2 to TRBJ1-2; unclear D gene. The germline V and J ends were trimmed by 5 bases and 4 bases, with 8 bases remaining between them. Per the germline V gene, CDR1 is SNHLY and CDR2 is FYNNEI. The CDR3 has 12 residues. The CDR3: CASSWGSYGYTF. Here the CDR3 DNA reads TGTGCCAGCAGTTGGGGTAGCTATGGCTACACCTTC.

This chain joins TRBV15 and TRBJ1-4, with a tentative D call TRBD1 (5 bases). Trimming removed 0 bases at V and 8 bases at J, with 13 bases between. The CDR3 spans 15 residues. Per germline, CDR1 LNHNV and CDR2 YYDKDF (reference sequence). As DNA, the CDR3 is TGTGCCACCAGCAGAGATCAAACAGGAAAAGAAAAACTGTTTTTT. Translated: CATSRDQTGKEKLFF.

This clone has only a few counts. No conserved phenylalanine or tryptophan ends this CDR3, so it is likely a read error. The CDR3 DNA reads as TGTGCCACCAGTGCCGTTGGACAGGAGGACTACACCTCC. It translates to CATSAVGQEDYTS. This chain links TRBV24-1 with TRBJ1-2, with TRBD1 matching over 7 bases. Trimming cost V 5 bases and J 10 bases; bases outside gene matches: 9. Germline loops: CDR1 KGHDR, CDR2 SFDVKD. The CDR3 sequence is 13 residues long.

Points on this clone: Other DNA sequences in the same sample also yield this CDR3. The J gene is TRBJ2-5, the V gene TRBV2; 8 bases map to TRBD1. The CDR3 covers 15 residues. Germline V gene data show CDR1 as SNHLY and CDR2 as FYNNEI. V shed 1 base and J 4 bases; nucleotides not matched to a gene: 5. The CDR3 DNA is TGTGCCAGCAGTGAAGGTGCAGGGGGCGGAGAGACCCAGTACTTC. Translated, it gives CASSEGAGGGETQYF.

This clone was seen many times. Other DNA sequences in the same sample also yield this CDR3. CDR3 sequence: CASSPRGLADQETQYF. The DNA for the CDR3 is TGTGCCAGCTCACCTAGAGGCCTGGCTGACCAAGAGACCCAGTACTTC. V is TRBV18 and J is TRBJ2-5; no reliable D call. The CDR3 is 16 amino acids. Per the germline V gene, CDR1 is KGHSH and CDR2 is LQKENI. V lost 3 bases to trimming and J lost 0 bases, with 14 bases between them.

The V call is TRBV4-2, the J call TRBJ2-6; D remains ambiguous. The V gene's germline CDR1 is LGHNA and CDR2 YNFKEQ. Trimming shortened V by 0 bases and J by 1 base, and 4 bases separated the two germline ends. This CDR3 is 15 amino acids long. The CDR3 DNA reads TGTGCCAGCAGCCAAGACTTATCTGGGGCCAACGTCCTGACTTTC. It specifies CASSQDLSGANVLTF.

The rearrangement links TRBV2 to TRBJ2-3; 8 bases are a match to TRBD2. This CDR3 region has 15 residues. The V and J ends lost 7 bases and 0 bases, in that order; junction bases with no gene match: 6. From germline, CDR1 is SNHLY and CDR2 FYNNEI. The CDR3 protein is CASTPGGGSTDTQYF. CDR3 bases: TGTGCCAGCACCCCCGGGGGGGGGAGCACAGATACGCAGTATTTT.

The chain couples TRBV19 to TRBJ2-7; perhaps TRBD2 as D (5 bases). From germline, CDR1 is LNHDA and CDR2 SQIVND (reference sequence). The V end lost 7 bases, the J end lost 7 bases, and 17 bases lay between the germline ends. The CDR3 is 13 amino acids. DNA of the CDR3: TGTGCCAGTATCAACGGGATTTGGGAAGAGCAGTACTTC. Amino acids: CASINGIWEEQYF.

This rearrangement joins TRBV3-1 to TRBJ2-7; TRBD2 matches at 11 bases. V lost 7 bases, J lost 5 bases, and 10 bases stayed unmatched. This CDR3 is 15 amino acids long. The germline gives CDR1 LGHDT, CDR2 YNNKEL (reference sequence). The CDR3 nucleotides are TGTGCCAGCACTGATTTAGCGGGAGGGCCTAACGAGCAGTACTTC. As protein: CASTDLAGGPNEQYF.

This clone was detected only a few times. The chain is built from TRBV20-1 and TRBJ2-7, with D maybe TRBD1 (6 bases). Germline CDR1 reads DFQATT; CDR2 reads SNEGSKA (reference sequence). The CDR3 runs to 16 residues. V dropped 3 bases and J dropped 0 bases, with 18 bases sitting between them. CDR3 region: CSASGRVQGISYEQYF. CDR3 nucleotide sequence: TGCAGTGCTAGCGGAAGGGTCCAGGGGATCTCCTACGAGCAGTACTTC.

The chain has TRBV19 and TRBJ1-5, with D hard to call. The V and J ends lost 3 bases and 0 bases respectively, with 18 bases between them. Looked up from germline, CDR1 is LNHDA and CDR2 is SQIVND (reference sequence). The CDR3 runs 18 residues. The CDR3 sequence is CASSMRRTGPYSNQPQHF. CDR3 DNA sequence: TGTGCCAGTAGTATGCGGAGGACCGGACCTTATAGCAATCAGCCCCAGCATTTT.

The V and J genes are TRBV27 and TRBJ1-3; possibly TRBD1 for D (5 bases). The V end was cut by 5 bases, the J end by 2 bases, with 13 bases between. CDR3 length: 15 residues. Germline V gene data show CDR1 as MNHEY and CDR2 as SMNVEV (reference sequence). CDR3 sequence reads: CASSLTGGAGNTIYF. CDR3 bases: TGTGCCAGCAGTCTCACTGGGGGAGCTGGAAACACCATATATTTT.

The chain joins TRBV6-4 to TRBJ2-1; 9 positions match TRBD1. With 6 bases clipped from V and 8 bases from J, the junction kept 8 bases outside the gene matches. Germline CDR1 and CDR2: MRHNA and SNTAGT. This CDR3 has 14 amino acids. The CDR3: CASSRQGDWDEQFF. The CDR3 nucleotides are TGTGCCAGCAGCCGACAGGGGGATTGGGATGAGCAGTTCTTC.

The chain combines TRBV10-3 with TRBJ1-6, with D perhaps TRBD1 (6 bases). V was pared by 0 bases and J by 6 bases, with 12 bases between. CDR1 ENHRY and CDR2 SYGVKD come from the germline V gene. This CDR3 is 16 amino acids long. CDR3 in amino acids: CAISESWDIGNSPLHF. The CDR3 DNA is TGTGCCATCAGTGAGTCGTGGGACATCGGTAATTCACCCCTCCACTTT.

This clone was seen a handful of times. The chain joins TRBV12-3 or TRBV12-4 to TRBJ1-1, with TRBD1 matching 7 bases. The V segment lost 3 bases and the J segment 7 bases; nucleotides outside the gene matches: 5. This CDR3 is 13 amino acids long. CDR3: CASSFTGAGEAFF. CDR3 DNA sequence: TGTGCCAGCAGTTTTACAGGGGCTGGTGAAGCTTTCTTT.

This chain connects TRBV30 to TRBJ2-5, with D unclear. Germline CDR1 reads GTSNPN; CDR2 reads SVGIG (reference sequence). The CDR3 runs 13 residues. V gave up 1 base and J gave up 5 bases, with 11 bases separating them. This CDR3 is CAWSGLAGETQYF. CDR3 DNA: TGTGCCTGGAGTGGCTTGGCTGGGGAGACCCAGTACTTC.

In the case of this clone: Other DNA sequences in the sample encode the same CDR3. V and J are TRBV12-3 or TRBV12-4 and TRBJ2-2; tentatively, D is TRBD1 (6 bases). The CDR3 extends over 16 amino acids. Trimming stripped 6 bases from V and 5 bases from J, with 19 bases between. The chain's CDR3 is CASRPGVQGRTGELFF. CDR3 coding DNA: TGTGCCAGCAGACCTGGAGTACAGGGCCGAACCGGGGAGCTGTTTTTT.

V and J are TRBV3-1 and TRBJ1-2; D is uncertain. The germline V gene has CDR1 LGHDT and CDR2 YNNKEL (reference sequence). This CDR3 has 12 residues. Deletions cut 4 bases from V and 3 bases from J, with 6 bases between. The CDR3 is CASSRRDYGYTF. The CDR3 DNA is TGTGCCAGCAGCCGAAGGGACTATGGCTACACCTTC. Full variable domain (missing parts from reference TRBV3-1 and TRBJ1-2): DTAVSQTPKYLVTQMGNDKSIKCEQNLGHDTMYWYKQDSKKFLKIMFSYNNKELIINETVPNRFSPKSPDKAHLNLHINSLELGDSAVYFCASSRRDYGYTFGSGTRLTVV.

V and J are TRBV5-1 and TRBJ2-2, with D unresolved. This CDR3 is 15 amino acids long. Germline values: CDR1 SGHRS, CDR2 YFSETQ. Trimming took off 0 bases at V and 3 bases at J, with 9 bases between the two ends. The CDR3 DNA is TGCGCCAGCAGCTTGGATAACCGGGACACCGGGGAGCTGTTTTTT. Protein product: CASSLDNRDTGELFF.

The rearrangement joins TRBV7-3 to TRBJ2-7; D uncertain. Germline CDR1 is SGHTA and CDR2 is FQGTGA. Trimming removed 3 bases from V and 3 bases from J, with 15 bases in between. The CDR3 length is 15 residues. CDR3 loop: CASSLAGGSGYEQYF. DNA for the CDR3: TGTGCCAGCAGCTTGGCCGGTGGGTCTGGCTACGAGCAGTACTTC.

The chain couples TRBV13 to TRBJ2-7, with 8 positions matching TRBD2. The V segment lost 6 bases and the J segment 1 base; nucleotides outside the gene matches: 8. CDR1 is PRHDT and CDR2 is FYEKMQ in the germline V gene (reference sequence). The CDR3 runs to 15 residues. Here the CDR3 reads CASRDTSGGSYEQYF. The CDR3 DNA is TGTGCCAGCAGAGATACTAGCGGCGGGTCCTACGAGCAGTACTTC.

This clone was counted only a few times. The chain is built from TRBV10-1 and TRBJ2-1; maybe TRBD2 (6 bases). The V end was cut by 8 bases, the J end by 6 bases, with 14 bases between. CDR1 is WNHNN and CDR2 is SYGVQD in the germline V gene (reference sequence). The CDR3 has 13 residues. As DNA, the CDR3 is TGCGCCAGCCGATCCCAGGGAGGCAATGAGCAGTTCTTC. This encodes CASRSQGGNEQFF.

This chain links TRBV30 with TRBJ1-2; 7 positions match TRBD1. The J segment lost 5 bases and the V segment lost 3 bases, leaving 9 bases of the junction unmatched. This CDR3 spans 14 amino acids. Germline-derived CDR1 and CDR2 are GTSNPN and SVGIG (reference sequence). CDR3 in DNA: TGTGCCTGGAGGGCCAAGGGGGCGGAATATGGCTACACCTTC. Translation gives CAWRAKGAEYGYTF. The full variable domain, completed using reference TRBV30 and TRBJ1-2, is SQTIHQWPATLVQPVGSPLSLECTVEGTSNPNLYWYRQAAGRGLQLLFYSVGIGQISSEVPQNLSASRPQDRQFILSSKKLLLSDSGFYLCAWRAKGAEYGYTFGSGTRLTVV.

The rearrangement links TRBV11-1 to TRBJ1-2; the D gene is possibly TRBD1 (5 bases). Trimming stripped 1 base from V and 2 bases from J, with 11 bases between. The CDR3 extends over 15 amino acids. The germline V gene encodes CDR1 SGHAT and CDR2 FQDESV (reference sequence). CDR3 in amino acids: CASSLGAAGNYGYTF. The CDR3 nucleotides read TGTGCCAGCAGCTTAGGGGCCGCAGGGAACTATGGCTACACCTTC.

This clone was seen only a few times. Here the CDR3 reads CSALTSGSVSEQFF. The CDR3 DNA sequence: TGCAGTGCGTTAACTAGCGGGAGTGTCAGTGAGCAGTTCTTC. The chain couples TRBV20-1 to TRBJ2-1, with 11 nucleotides matching TRBD2. This CDR3 contains 14 residues. The V segment lost 6 bases and the J segment 9 bases; nucleotides outside the gene matches: 10. Germline CDR1 is DFQATT and CDR2 is SNEGSKA (reference sequence).

J is TRBJ2-6 and V is TRBV12-3 or TRBV12-4, with D unclear. This CDR3 is built from 16 residues. Trimming removed 1 base at V and 2 bases at J, with 9 bases between. CDR3 in amino acids: CASSLDWIPGANVLTF. CDR3 nucleotides: TGTGCCAGCAGTTTAGATTGGATCCCTGGGGCCAACGTCCTGACTTTC.